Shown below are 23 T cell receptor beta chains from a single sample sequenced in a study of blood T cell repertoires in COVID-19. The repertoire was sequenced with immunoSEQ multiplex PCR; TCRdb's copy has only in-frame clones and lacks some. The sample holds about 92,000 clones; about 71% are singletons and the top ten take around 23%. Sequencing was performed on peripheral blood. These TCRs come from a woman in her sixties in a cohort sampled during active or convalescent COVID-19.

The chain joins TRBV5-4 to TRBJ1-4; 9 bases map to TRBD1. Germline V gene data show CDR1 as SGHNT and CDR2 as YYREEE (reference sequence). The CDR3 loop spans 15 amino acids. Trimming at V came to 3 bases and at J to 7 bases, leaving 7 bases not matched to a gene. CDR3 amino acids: CASSSNDRGTEKLFF. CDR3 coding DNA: TGTGCCAGCAGCTCAAACGACAGGGGGACTGAAAAACTGTTTTTT.

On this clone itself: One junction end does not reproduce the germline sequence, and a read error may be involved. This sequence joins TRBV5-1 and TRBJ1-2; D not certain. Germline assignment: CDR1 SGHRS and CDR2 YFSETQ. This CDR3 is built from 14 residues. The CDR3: CASSSLASNYGYTF. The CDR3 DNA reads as TGCGCCAGTAGCTCTTTGGCCTCTAACTATGGCTACACCTTC.

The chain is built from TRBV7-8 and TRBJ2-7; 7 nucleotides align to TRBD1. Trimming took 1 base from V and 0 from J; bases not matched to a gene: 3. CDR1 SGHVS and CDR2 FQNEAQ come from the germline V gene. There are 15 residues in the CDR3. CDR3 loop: CASSLGGTVSYEQYF. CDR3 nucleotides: TGTGCCAGCAGCTTAGGGGGGACAGTCTCCTACGAGCAGTACTTC.

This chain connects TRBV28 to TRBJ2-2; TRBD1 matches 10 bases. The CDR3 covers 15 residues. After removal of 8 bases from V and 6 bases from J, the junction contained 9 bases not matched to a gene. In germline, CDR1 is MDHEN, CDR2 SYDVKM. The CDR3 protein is CASFWDRGYSGELFF. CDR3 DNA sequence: TGTGCCAGCTTCTGGGACAGGGGATATTCCGGGGAGCTGTTTTTT.

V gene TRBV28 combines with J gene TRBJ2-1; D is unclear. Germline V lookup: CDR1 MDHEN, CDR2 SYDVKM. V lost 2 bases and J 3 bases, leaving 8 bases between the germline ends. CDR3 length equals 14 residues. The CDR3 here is CASSLTQVYNEQFF. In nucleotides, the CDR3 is TGTGCCAGCAGTTTAACACAAGTCTACAATGAGCAGTTCTTC.

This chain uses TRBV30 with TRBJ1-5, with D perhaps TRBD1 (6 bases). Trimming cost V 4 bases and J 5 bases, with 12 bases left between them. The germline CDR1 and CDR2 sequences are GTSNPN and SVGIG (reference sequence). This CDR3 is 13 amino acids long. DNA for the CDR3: TGTGCCTGGAATGCAGGGGTGGATCAGCCCCAGCATTTT. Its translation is CAWNAGVDQPQHF.

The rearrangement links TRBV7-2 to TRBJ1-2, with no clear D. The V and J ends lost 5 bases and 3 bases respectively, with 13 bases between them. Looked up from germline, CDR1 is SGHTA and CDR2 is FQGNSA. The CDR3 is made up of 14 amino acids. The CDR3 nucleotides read TGTGCCAGCAGCCACGGCGGCAGTTACTATGGCTACACCTTC. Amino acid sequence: CASSHGGSYYGYTF.

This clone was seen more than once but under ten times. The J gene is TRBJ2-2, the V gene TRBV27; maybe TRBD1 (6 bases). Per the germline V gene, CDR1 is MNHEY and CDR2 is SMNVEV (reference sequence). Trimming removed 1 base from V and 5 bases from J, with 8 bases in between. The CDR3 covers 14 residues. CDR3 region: CASSLYRETGELFF. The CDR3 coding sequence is TGTGCCAGCAGTTTATACAGGGAAACCGGGGAGCTGTTTTTT.

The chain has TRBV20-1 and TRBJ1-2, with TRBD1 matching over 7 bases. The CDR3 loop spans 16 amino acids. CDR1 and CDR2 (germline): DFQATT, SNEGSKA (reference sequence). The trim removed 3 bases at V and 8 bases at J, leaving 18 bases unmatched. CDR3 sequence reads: CSASNLRGTETGGYTF. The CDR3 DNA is TGCAGTGCTAGTAATTTAAGGGGGACAGAGACAGGCGGCTACACCTTC.

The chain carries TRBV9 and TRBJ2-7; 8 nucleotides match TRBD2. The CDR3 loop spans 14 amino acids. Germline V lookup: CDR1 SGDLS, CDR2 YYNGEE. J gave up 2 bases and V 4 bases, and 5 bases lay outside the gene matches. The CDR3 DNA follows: TGTGCCAGCAGCTCATCCGGGGGGGCCTACGAGCAGTACTTC. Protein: CASSSSGGAYEQYF.

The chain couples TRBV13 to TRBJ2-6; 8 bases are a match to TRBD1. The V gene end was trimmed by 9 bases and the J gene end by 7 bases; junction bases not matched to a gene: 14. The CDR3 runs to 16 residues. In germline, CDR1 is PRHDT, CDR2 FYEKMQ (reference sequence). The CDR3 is CASGRGLALGANVLTF. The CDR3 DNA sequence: TGTGCCAGTGGCAGGGGGCTAGCTCTGGGCGCCAACGTCCTGACTTTC. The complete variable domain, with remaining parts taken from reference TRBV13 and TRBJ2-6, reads AAGVIQSPRHLIKEKRETATLKCYPIPRHDTVYWYQQGPGQDPQFLISFYEKMQSDKGSIPDRFSAQQFSDYHSELNMSSLELGDSALYFCASGRGLALGANVLTFGAGSRLTVL.

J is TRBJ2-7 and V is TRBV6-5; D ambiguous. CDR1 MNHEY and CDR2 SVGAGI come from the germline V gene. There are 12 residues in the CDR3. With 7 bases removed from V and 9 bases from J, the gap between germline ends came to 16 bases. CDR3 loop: CASTLPTRSQYF. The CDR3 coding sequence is TGTGCCAGCACCCTCCCAACTCGTTCGCAGTACTTC.

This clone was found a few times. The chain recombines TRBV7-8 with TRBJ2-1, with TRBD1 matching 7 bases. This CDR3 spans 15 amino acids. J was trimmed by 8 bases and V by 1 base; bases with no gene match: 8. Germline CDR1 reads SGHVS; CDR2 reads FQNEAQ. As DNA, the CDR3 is TGTGCCAGCAGCTTAGGACAGGGAACGGGCGATGAGCAGTTCTTC. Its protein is CASSLGQGTGDEQFF.

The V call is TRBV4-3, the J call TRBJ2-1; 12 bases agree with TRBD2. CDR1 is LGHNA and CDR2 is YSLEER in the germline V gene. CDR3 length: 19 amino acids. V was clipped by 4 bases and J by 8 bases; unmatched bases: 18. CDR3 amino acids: CASSPRSGGGLAGGHEQFF. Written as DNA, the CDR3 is TGCGCCAGCAGCCCACGAAGCGGGGGGGGCCTAGCGGGGGGGCATGAGCAGTTCTTC.

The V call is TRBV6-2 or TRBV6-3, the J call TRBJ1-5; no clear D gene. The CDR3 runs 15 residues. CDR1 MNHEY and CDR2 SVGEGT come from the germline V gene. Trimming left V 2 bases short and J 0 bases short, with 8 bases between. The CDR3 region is CASSYEGYSNQPQHF. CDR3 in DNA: TGTGCCAGCAGTTACGAGGGATATAGCAATCAGCCCCAGCATTTT.

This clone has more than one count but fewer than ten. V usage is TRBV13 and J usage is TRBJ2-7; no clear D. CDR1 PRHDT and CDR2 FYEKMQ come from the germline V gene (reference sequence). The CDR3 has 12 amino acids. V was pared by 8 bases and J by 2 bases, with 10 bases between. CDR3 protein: CASGRTTYEQYF. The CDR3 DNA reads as TGTGCCAGCGGGCGCACCACCTACGAGCAGTACTTC. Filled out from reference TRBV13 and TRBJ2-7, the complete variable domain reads AAGVIQSPRHLIKEKRETATLKCYPIPRHDTVYWYQQGPGQDPQFLISFYEKMQSDKGSIPDRFSAQQFSDYHSELNMSSLELGDSALYFCASGRTTYEQYFGPGTRLTVT.

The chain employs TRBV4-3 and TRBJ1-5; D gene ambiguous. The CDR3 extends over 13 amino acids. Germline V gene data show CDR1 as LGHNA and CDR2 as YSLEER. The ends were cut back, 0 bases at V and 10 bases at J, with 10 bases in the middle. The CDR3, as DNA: TGCGCCAGCAGCCAAGAGCCCAGTCGTCCCCAGCATTTT. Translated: CASSQEPSRPQHF.

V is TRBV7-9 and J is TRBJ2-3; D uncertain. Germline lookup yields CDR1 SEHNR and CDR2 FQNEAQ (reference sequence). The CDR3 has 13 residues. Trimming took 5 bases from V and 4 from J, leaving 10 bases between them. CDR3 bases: TGTGCCAGCAGCCCCCCGGTGGCAGATACGCAGTATTTT. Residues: CASSPPVADTQYF.

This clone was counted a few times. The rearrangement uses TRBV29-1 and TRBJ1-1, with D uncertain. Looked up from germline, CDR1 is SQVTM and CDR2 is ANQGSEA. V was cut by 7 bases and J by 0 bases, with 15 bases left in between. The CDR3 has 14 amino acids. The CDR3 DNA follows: TGCAGCGCCACCCCGGGGAGGGTGAACACTGAAGCTTTCTTT. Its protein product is CSATPGRVNTEAFF.

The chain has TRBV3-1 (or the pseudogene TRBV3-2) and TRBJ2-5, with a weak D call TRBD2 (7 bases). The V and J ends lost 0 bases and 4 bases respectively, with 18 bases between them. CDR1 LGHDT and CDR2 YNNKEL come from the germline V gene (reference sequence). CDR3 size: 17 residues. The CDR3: CASSQEGRGARSETQYF. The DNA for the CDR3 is TGTGCCAGCAGCCAAGAAGGCCGGGGGGCCAGGTCAGAGACCCAGTACTTC.

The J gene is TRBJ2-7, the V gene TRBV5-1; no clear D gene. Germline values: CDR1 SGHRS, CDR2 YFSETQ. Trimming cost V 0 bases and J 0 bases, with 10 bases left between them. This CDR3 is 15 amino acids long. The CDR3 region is CASSLAAGSSYEQYF. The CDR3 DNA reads TGCGCCAGCAGCTTGGCGGCAGGAAGCTCCTACGAGCAGTACTTC.

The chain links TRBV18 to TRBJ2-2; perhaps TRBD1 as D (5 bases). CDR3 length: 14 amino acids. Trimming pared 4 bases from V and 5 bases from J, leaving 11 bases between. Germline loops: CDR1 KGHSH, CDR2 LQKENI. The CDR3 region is CASSLGRATGELFF. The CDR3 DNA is TGTGCCAGCTCACTGGGCAGGGCGACCGGGGAGCTGTTTTTT.

CDR3 DNA: TGTGCCAGCTCACCCCCGGGACTAGCAGGGGGGAGCACAGATACGCAGTATTTT. Amino acids: CASSPPGLAGGSTDTQYF. The chain couples TRBV18 to TRBJ2-3; the match to TRBD2 covers 9 bases. V lost 3 bases and J lost 0; bases outside the gene matches: 10. The CDR3 runs 18 residues. Per the germline V gene, CDR1 is KGHSH and CDR2 is LQKENI.